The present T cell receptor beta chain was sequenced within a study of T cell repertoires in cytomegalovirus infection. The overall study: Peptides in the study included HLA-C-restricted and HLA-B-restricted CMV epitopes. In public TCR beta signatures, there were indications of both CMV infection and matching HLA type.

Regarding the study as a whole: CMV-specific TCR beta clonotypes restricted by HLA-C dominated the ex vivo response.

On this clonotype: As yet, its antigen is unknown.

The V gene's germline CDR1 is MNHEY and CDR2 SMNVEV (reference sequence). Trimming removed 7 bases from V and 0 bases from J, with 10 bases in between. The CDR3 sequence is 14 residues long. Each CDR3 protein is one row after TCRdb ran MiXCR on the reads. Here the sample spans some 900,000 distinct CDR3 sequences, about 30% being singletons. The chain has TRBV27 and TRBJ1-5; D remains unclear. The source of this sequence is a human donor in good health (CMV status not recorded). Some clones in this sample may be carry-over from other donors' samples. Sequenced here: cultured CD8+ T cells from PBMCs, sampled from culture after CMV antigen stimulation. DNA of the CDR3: TGTGCCAGCAAAGGAGGCGTTAGCAATCAGCCCCAGCATTTT. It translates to CASKGGVSNQPQHF.